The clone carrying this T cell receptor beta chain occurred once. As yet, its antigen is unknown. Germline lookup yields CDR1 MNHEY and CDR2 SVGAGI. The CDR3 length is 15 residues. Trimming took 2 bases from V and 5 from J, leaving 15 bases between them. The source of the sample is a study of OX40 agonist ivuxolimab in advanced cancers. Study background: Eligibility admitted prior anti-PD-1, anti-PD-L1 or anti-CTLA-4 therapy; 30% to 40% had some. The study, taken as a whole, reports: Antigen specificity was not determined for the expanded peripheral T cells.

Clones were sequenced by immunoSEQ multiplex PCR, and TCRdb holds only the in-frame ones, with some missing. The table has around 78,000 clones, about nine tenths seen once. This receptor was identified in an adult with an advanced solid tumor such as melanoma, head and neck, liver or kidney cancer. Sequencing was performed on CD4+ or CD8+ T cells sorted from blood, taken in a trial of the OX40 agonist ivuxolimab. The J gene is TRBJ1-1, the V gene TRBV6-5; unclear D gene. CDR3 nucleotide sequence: TGTGCCAGCAGTTACACATGGGATAGTGGGACTGAAGCTTTCTTT. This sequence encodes CASSYTWDSGTEAFF.